The 11 T cell receptor beta chains given below trace back to one sample, sequenced in a study of T cells after yellow fever vaccination. TCRdb redid the calling of the 5' RACE reads with MiXCR, one entry per CDR3 protein. The sample contains 200,000 to 300,000 distinct CDR3 sequences, more than 3.5% of which appear only once. The sequenced sample was PBMCs, obtained 15 days after the yellow fever booster vaccination. The receptor source for this set is a man in his late teens or twenties who received the YFV17D yellow fever vaccine.

This clonotype has ten or more counts. The chain employs TRBV24-1 and TRBJ2-3; weak D call: TRBD2 (6 bases). CDR3 length: 16 amino acids. Trimming removed 2 bases from V and 2 bases from J, with 13 bases in between. Looked up from germline, CDR1 is KGHDR and CDR2 is SFDVKD. The DNA of the CDR3 is TGTGCCACCAGTGATTCCGGGACTTACGACACAGATACGCAGTATTTT. Protein: CATSDSGTYDTDTQYF.

This clonotype was counted ten times or more. The chain has TRBV29-1 and TRBJ2-7; 9 nucleotides line up with TRBD1. CDR3 size: 13 residues. The V segment lost 1 base and the J segment 4 bases; nucleotides outside the gene matches: 2. From germline, CDR1 is SQVTM and CDR2 ANQGSEA. The CDR3 bases are TGCAGCGTTGAAGGGACAGGGGAATACGAGCAGTACTTC. This codes for CSVEGTGEYEQYF.

This clonotype showed up many times. V is TRBV6-5 and J is TRBJ1-2; D unresolved. The CDR3 loop spans 15 amino acids. The germline V gene has CDR1 MNHEY and CDR2 SVGAGI. The ends were cut back, 0 bases at V and 8 bases at J, with 16 bases in the middle. The CDR3 region is CASSYSETGIGGYTF. The CDR3 DNA reads TGTGCCAGCAGTTACTCTGAGACCGGGATAGGGGGCTACACCTTC.

This clonotype came up many times. This chain uses TRBV7-9 with TRBJ2-3; TRBD2 aligns across 9 bases. Unmatched junction bases numbered 5, after V lost 6 bases and J lost 1 base. Per germline, CDR1 SEHNR and CDR2 FQNEAQ (reference sequence). The CDR3 contains 15 residues. CDR3 sequence (DNA): TGTGCCAGCAGTTCCCGGACTAGCGGCACAGATACGCAGTATTTT. Protein sequence: CASSSRTSGTDTQYF.

This clonotype was recorded at least ten times. The chain joins TRBV29-1 to TRBJ2-5; possibly TRBD1 for D (6 bases). In germline, CDR1 is SQVTM, CDR2 ANQGSEA. The V end lost 2 bases, the J end lost 3 bases, and 13 bases lay between the germline ends. This CDR3 region has 14 residues. Here the CDR3 DNA reads TGCAGCGTTGAAACAGCGACAGGAAAAGAGACCCAGTACTTC. Translation gives CSVETATGKETQYF.

This clonotype was observed many times. The gene calls are TRBV27 and TRBJ1-5; no firm D call. Germline-derived CDR1 and CDR2 are MNHEY and SMNVEV (reference sequence). V was clipped by 0 bases and J by 5 bases, with 8 bases between them. The CDR3 is 14 amino acids. CDR3 sequence reads: CASSLSITYQPQHF. CDR3 nucleotides: TGTGCCAGCAGTTTATCGATCACCTATCAGCCCCAGCATTTT.

This clonotype has ten or more counts. The gene calls are TRBV6-2 or TRBV6-3 and TRBJ2-1; TRBD2 is a possible D gene (6 bases). Deletions cut 6 bases from V and 0 bases from J, with 18 bases between. The CDR3 has 17 residues. Germline CDR1 is MNHEY and CDR2 is SVGEGT. CDR3 in amino acids: CASSTGTSSFSYNEQFF. The DNA for the CDR3 is TGTGCCAGCAGCACCGGAACTAGCTCTTTCTCCTACAATGAGCAGTTCTTC.

Many counts were recorded for this clonotype. The V gene is TRBV20-1, the J gene TRBJ2-3; 11 bases line up with TRBD2. From germline, CDR1 is DFQATT and CDR2 SNEGSKA (reference sequence). The CDR3 runs to 14 residues. The CDR3, as DNA: TGCAGCCCAAATAGCGGGGGGGATTCAAATACGCAGTATTTT. It yields the protein CSPNSGGDSNTQYF.

This clonotype has a count of ten or more. The rearrangement joins TRBV20-1 to TRBJ2-1, with TRBD2 matching 10 bases. CDR3 length: 16 amino acids. Looked up from germline, CDR1 is DFQATT and CDR2 is SNEGSKA (reference sequence). J was trimmed by 4 bases and V by 8 bases; bases with no gene match: 14. In DNA, the CDR3 is TGCAGTCCTGCGAATCCCGGGACTAGCGATTACAATGAGCAGTTCTTC. Encoded protein: CSPANPGTSDYNEQFF.

In this sample, this clonotype turned up many times. The rearrangement joins TRBV7-9 to TRBJ2-3; D is unresolved. Germline V lookup: CDR1 SEHNR, CDR2 FQNEAQ (reference sequence). Trimming removed 5 bases at V and 0 bases at J, with 12 bases between. This CDR3 has 15 residues. The CDR3 nucleotides read TGTGCCAGCAGCGCATACATTGCTAGCACAGATACGCAGTATTTT. It specifies CASSAYIASTDTQYF.

At least ten counts were recorded for this clonotype. This chain links TRBV9 with TRBJ2-7, with TRBD1 as a possible D gene (5 bases). Germline assignment: CDR1 SGDLS and CDR2 YYNGEE. The CDR3 consists of 14 residues. The V end lost 3 bases, the J end lost 1 base, and 11 bases lay between the germline ends. The CDR3 loop reads CASSETTESYEQYF. DNA for the CDR3: TGTGCCAGCAGCGAAACGACAGAGTCCTACGAGCAGTACTTC.